This entry lists 23 T cell receptor beta chains sequenced from one sample in a study of T cell repertoires in cytomegalovirus infection. TCRdb re-called the reads through MiXCR, storing one row per CDR3 protein. The table records about 200,000 distinct CDR3 sequences, 8% to 10% of them present only once. Sequenced material: PBMCs. These TCRs come from a human donor in good health (CMV status not recorded). Some clones in this sample may be carry-over from other donors' samples.

There are many counts of this clonotype. This sequence joins TRBV28 and TRBJ2-7; TRBD1 agrees at 10 bases. The CDR3 consists of 15 residues. V lost 6 bases, J lost 2 bases, and 7 bases stayed unmatched. Germline V gene data show CDR1 as MDHEN and CDR2 as SYDVKM. The CDR3 loop is CASSRSGTGAYEQYF. The DNA of the CDR3 is TGTGCCAGCAGCCGTTCCGGGACAGGGGCCTACGAGCAGTACTTC.

The chain couples TRBV29-1 to TRBJ2-1; D is perhaps TRBD2 (5 bases). CDR3 length: 16 residues. Trimming stripped 8 bases from V and 0 bases from J, with 20 bases between. The germline gives CDR1 SQVTM, CDR2 ANQGSEA. CDR3 amino acids: CSPGWCGPSSYNEQFF. The CDR3 DNA reads as TGCAGCCCCGGATGGTGCGGGCCGAGCTCCTACAATGAGCAGTTCTTC.

This clonotype appeared many times. The CDR3 loop reads CASSLAVTGRWLVSIYEQYF. CDR3 DNA sequence: TGTGCCAGCAGCTTAGCCGTGACAGGGAGATGGTTGGTCTCCATCTACGAGCAGTACTTC. The chain employs TRBV7-4 and TRBJ2-7; TRBD1 matches 7 bases. The V and J ends lost 0 bases and 3 bases, in that order; junction bases with no gene match: 20. The CDR3 sequence is 20 residues long. CDR1 SGHVT and CDR2 SQSDAQ come from the germline V gene.

This clonotype was observed a handful of times. The chain links TRBV27 to TRBJ1-2, with 9 bases lining up with TRBD1. CDR1 and CDR2 (germline): MNHEY, SMNVEV (reference sequence). The CDR3 extends over 14 amino acids. Unmatched junction bases numbered 8, after V lost 8 bases and J lost 4 bases. The CDR3 nucleotides are TGTGCCAGCCGCTTTGGACAGGGGACCTATGGCTACACCTTC. Its protein is CASRFGQGTYGYTF.

With regard to this clonotype: This could be a read error, since a much larger clone is one nucleotide away. The genes are TRBV12-3 or TRBV12-4 and TRBJ1-1, with TRBD1 as a possible D gene (6 bases). There are 14 residues in the CDR3. The V gene lost 4 bases and the J gene lost 4 bases, with 13 bases spanning the gap. The CDR3 spells CASSSWTEGTEAFF. In DNA form, the CDR3 reads TGTGCCAGCAGTTCTTGGACAGAGGGCACTGAAGCTTTCTTT.

In this sample, this clonotype turned up many times. The chain links TRBV7-8 to TRBJ1-6; no reliable D call. CDR1 and CDR2 from the germline V gene are SGHVS and FQNEAQ. The V and J ends lost 5 bases and 14 bases respectively, with 16 bases between them. The CDR3 length is 13 residues. Here the CDR3 reads CASSPTEVTTLHF. The CDR3, as DNA: TGTGCCAGCAGCCCGACGGAAGTAACCACCCTCCACTTT.

In its sample, this clonotype was seen once. The chain recombines TRBV9 with TRBJ1-5, with D possibly being TRBD1 (6 bases). Germline values: CDR1 SGDLS, CDR2 YYNGEE. The CDR3 length is 14 residues. V dropped 2 bases and J dropped 5 bases, with 11 bases sitting between them. The chain's CDR3 is CASSVGRGDQPQHF. In DNA form, the CDR3 reads TGTGCCAGCAGCGTTGGGAGGGGGGATCAGCCCCAGCATTTT.

V is TRBV18 and J is TRBJ1-5, with D hard to call. The ends were cut back, 2 bases at V and 5 bases at J, with 7 bases in the middle. Germline V CDR1 and CDR2: KGHSH, LQKENI. The CDR3 is 13 amino acids. The CDR3 loop reads CASSPYRDQPQHF. For the CDR3, the DNA is TGTGCCAGCTCACCATATCGGGATCAGCCCCAGCATTTT.

This clonotype has just a few counts. J is TRBJ1-2 and V is TRBV4-2; the D is unclear. Germline V CDR1 and CDR2: LGHNA, YNFKEQ. Trimming took 4 bases from V and 5 from J, leaving 8 bases between them. There are 12 residues in the CDR3. CDR3 region: CASSLETYGYTF. CDR3 coding DNA: TGTGCCAGCAGCCTAGAAACATATGGCTACACCTTC.

This clonotype was recorded at least ten times. The V call is TRBV6-2 or TRBV6-3, the J call TRBJ1-3; no reliable D call. This CDR3 has 16 residues. Germline V gives CDR1 MNHEY, CDR2 SVGEGT. Between the trimmed V and J ends, which lost 4 bases and 0 bases, there was a span of 13 bases. The CDR3 DNA is TGTGCCAGCAGTTTCGTACAGCAGAGCTCTGGAAACACCATATATTTT. It specifies CASSFVQQSSGNTIYF.

The sample holds many counts of this clonotype. The V and J genes are TRBV2 and TRBJ2-2, with D possibly TRBD1 on 6 matching bases. The CDR3 is 15 amino acids. The ends were cut back, 1 base at V and 8 bases at J, with 14 bases in the middle. Germline V CDR1 and CDR2: SNHLY, FYNNEI. The chain's CDR3 is CASSEGQVRAGELFF. The CDR3 DNA is TGTGCCAGCAGTGAAGGACAGGTCAGGGCGGGGGAGCTGTTTTTT.

This clonotype has a count of ten or more. The rearrangement uses TRBV7-2 and TRBJ2-3; 9 positions agree with TRBD2. This CDR3 contains 17 residues. CDR1 is SGHTA and CDR2 is FQGNSA in the germline V gene. V was pared by 0 bases and J by 3 bases, with 7 bases of the junction left unmatched. In nucleotides, the CDR3 is TGTGCCAGCAGCTTAGCGCTCCTAGCGGGGAGGACAGATACGCAGTATTTT. Protein sequence: CASSLALLAGRTDTQYF.

This clonotype was seen repeatedly, ten times or more. V usage is TRBV6-1 and J usage is TRBJ1-5, with D unclear. Trimming took off 4 bases at V and 4 bases at J, with 8 bases between the two ends. Germline V gene data show CDR1 as MNHNS and CDR2 as SASEGT. The CDR3 extends over 13 amino acids. The CDR3 nucleotides are TGTGCCAGCAGTGGGAATTCGAATCAGCCCCAGCATTTT. It encodes CASSGNSNQPQHF.

This clonotype showed up just a few times. The V call is TRBV5-6, the J call TRBJ2-7; 10 positions match TRBD1. V trimming: 4 bases; J trimming: 5 bases; junction bases outside the gene matches: 15. The CDR3 spans 17 residues. Germline V gene data show CDR1 as SGHDT and CDR2 as YYEEEE. The CDR3 loop is CASSRMRKTGGGDEQYF. CDR3 coding DNA: TGTGCCAGCAGCCGGATGCGAAAGACAGGGGGCGGGGACGAGCAGTACTTC. Drawing the rest from reference TRBV5-6 and TRBJ2-7, the complete variable domain is DAGVTQSPTHLIKTRGQQVTLRCSPKSGHDTVSWYQQALGQGPQFIFQYYEEEERQRGNFPDRFSGHQFPNYSSELNVNALLLGDSALYLCASSRMRKTGGGDEQYFGPGTRLTVT.

The chain employs TRBV25-1 and TRBJ1-2; 12 bases match TRBD1. From germline, CDR1 is MGHDK and CDR2 SYGVNS. The CDR3 length is 13 residues. J lost 8 bases, V lost 6 bases, and 4 bases had no gene match. The CDR3 spells CASRGQGARGYTF. In DNA form, the CDR3 reads TGTGCCAGCAGGGGACAGGGGGCGAGGGGCTACACCTTC.

CDR3 DNA sequence: TGTGCCAGCAGCCAGAGGCGGACAGGGGACCAGCATTTT. Its protein product is CASSQRRTGDQHF. The J gene is TRBJ1-5, the V gene TRBV6-2 or TRBV6-3, with 9 positions matching TRBD1. The germline gives CDR1 MNHEY, CDR2 SVGEGT. Unmatched junction bases numbered 9, after V lost 6 bases and J lost 12 bases. This CDR3 spans 13 amino acids.

This clonotype appeared many times. The chain joins TRBV7-2 to TRBJ1-2; TRBD1 is a possible D gene (5 bases). Germline lookup yields CDR1 SGHTA and CDR2 FQGNSA. The V end lost 5 bases, the J end lost 6 bases, and 19 bases lay between the germline ends. The CDR3 has 15 amino acids. CDR3 nucleotides: TGTGCCAGCAGCCCTTCTCCCCCCCCGGGGCATGGCTACACCTTC. It translates to CASSPSPPPGHGYTF.

This chain joins TRBV10-3 and TRBJ2-2, with 12 bases fitting TRBD2. Germline lookup yields CDR1 ENHRY and CDR2 SYGVKD. This CDR3 is built from 16 residues. The V gene end was trimmed by 3 bases and the J gene end by 6 bases; junction bases not matched to a gene: 5. CDR3 protein: CAISDRSSGGAGELFF. The CDR3 DNA reads as TGTGCCATCAGTGATCGATCTAGCGGGGGGGCCGGGGAGCTGTTTTTT.

This clonotype was counted ten times or more. This chain links TRBV27 with TRBJ2-7; 9 nucleotides match TRBD1. With 4 bases clipped from V and 5 bases from J, the junction kept 9 bases outside the gene matches. Germline CDR1 reads MNHEY; CDR2 reads SMNVEV (reference sequence). The CDR3 totals 15 residues. This CDR3 is CASSSVTGGLDEQYF. CDR3 nucleotides: TGTGCCAGCAGTTCCGTGACAGGGGGTCTTGACGAGCAGTACTTC.

The CDR3 DNA reads TGCAGTGTGGACAGCGCCCGTGGCGCAGATACGCAGTATTTT. Amino acid sequence: CSVDSARGADTQYF. The V gene is TRBV20-1, the J gene TRBJ2-3; D might be TRBD1 (6 bases). This CDR3 spans 14 amino acids. Germline V gene lookup returns CDR1 DFQATT and CDR2 SNEGSKA (reference sequence). The ends were cut back, 7 bases at V and 4 bases at J, with 18 bases in the middle.

This clonotype was counted many times. The V and J genes are TRBV6-2 or TRBV6-3 and TRBJ2-2; 9 positions agree with TRBD1. The CDR3 totals 16 residues. Germline V lookup: CDR1 MNHEY, CDR2 SVGEGT. V dropped 7 bases and J dropped 6; count of bases not matched to a gene: 12. CDR3 sequence: CASTKQGAESAGELFF. CDR3 nucleotides: TGTGCCAGCACAAAACAGGGGGCAGAGTCGGCCGGGGAGCTGTTTTTT.

This clonotype appeared a few times. The V and J genes are TRBV28 and TRBJ2-1; no firm D call. Trimming took off 6 bases at V and 12 bases at J, with 12 bases between the two ends. The CDR3 extends over 11 amino acids. From germline, CDR1 is MDHEN and CDR2 SYDVKM. The CDR3 DNA is TGTGCCAGCAGCAGAGCTGGTGGGCAGTTCTTC. Its protein product is CASSRAGGQFF. The whole variable domain, filled in from reference TRBV28 and TRBJ2-1, reads DVKVTQSSRYLVKRTGEKVFLECVQDMDHENMFWYRQDPGLGLRLIYFSYDVKMKEKGDIPEGYSVSREKKERFSLILESASTNQTSMYLCASSRAGGQFFGPGTRLTVL.

This clonotype came up many times. This chain links TRBV2 with TRBJ1-1; D unclear. The CDR3 runs 11 residues. Germline V lookup: CDR1 SNHLY, CDR2 FYNNEI. V was clipped by 9 bases and J by 0 bases, with 5 bases between them. CDR3 sequence reads: CARLVNTEAFF. The CDR3 coding sequence is TGTGCCAGACTAGTGAACACTGAAGCTTTCTTT. The complete variable domain, with remaining parts taken from reference TRBV2 and TRBJ1-1, reads EPEVTQTPSHQVTQMGQEVILRCVPISNHLYFYWYRQILGQKVEFLVSFYNNEISEKSEIFDDQFSVERPDGSNFTLKIRSTKLEDSAMYFCARLVNTEAFFGQGTRLTVV.